The rows below give T cell receptor beta chains drawn from one sample of a study of CD8+ T cells in alopecia areata. The method was immunoSEQ multiplex PCR; TCRdb's version includes in-frame clones alone and lacks a portion of them. The sample lists some 99,000 clones, roughly 64% occurring once. This specimen was CD8+ T cells sorted from blood, taken at week 4, from a patient treated with tofacitinib. The receptors originated from a human donor with alopecia areata. Both conserved end residues are part of each CDR3. The D gene is left open where the match is weak. Expanded clones get a size class; other rows say once, few or many, or leave the size out.

clone_size	v_call	d_call	j_call	cdr3_nt	cdr3_aa
.	TRBV18	TRBD2	TRBJ2-7	TGTGCCAGCTCACCGGGTAGCGGGAGCGGCTACGAGCAGTACTTC	CASSPGSGSGYEQYF
.	TRBV6-6	.	TRBJ2-7	TGTGCCACCCGGCCAGGACCGTACGAGCAGTACTTC	CATRPGPYEQYF
.	TRBV6-5	.	TRBJ2-1	TGTGCCAGCAGTTACTCTCTGGATGAGCAGTTCTTC	CASSYSLDEQFF
.	TRBV27	.	TRBJ2-7	TGTGCCAGCAGTTCCGGGTGGAGCTCCTACGAGCAGTACTTC	CASSSGWSSYEQYF
.	TRBV11-2	TRBD2	TRBJ2-3	TGTGCCAGCAGCTTCAATGCGGGAGGGGATACGCAGTATTTT	CASSFNAGGDTQYF
.	TRBV5-6	.	TRBJ2-3	TGTGCCAGCAGCTTGGATTCTAATACGCAGTATTTT	CASSLDSNTQYF
.	TRBV27	.	TRBJ2-2	TGTGCCAGCAGTAACCGGGACGGGAACACCGGGGAGCTGTTTTTT	CASSNRDGNTGELFF
.	TRBV9	.	TRBJ1-2	TGTGCCAGCAGCGACCTGATGACAGAATTCTATGGCTACACCTTC	CASSDLMTEFYGYTF
few	TRBV27	TRBD1	TRBJ1-2	TGTGCCAGCGGCTGGGGGACAGTCGGGGCCTACACCTTC	CASGWGTVGAYTF
.	TRBV11-1	TRBD1	TRBJ2-1	TGTGCCAGCAGCTTTATAGGGGGCCAAATCTACAATGAGCAGTTCTTC	CASSFIGGQIYNEQFF
.	TRBV5-6	.	TRBJ2-3	TGTGCCAGCAGCTTTTTCAGAGATAGCACAGATACGCAGTATTTT	CASSFFRDSTDTQYF
.	TRBV6-5	.	TRBJ1-1	TGTGCCAGCAGTGCTGGGTCCGGCACTGAAGCTTTCTTT	CASSAGSGTEAFF
.	TRBV27	.	TRBJ2-3	TGTGCCAGCAGTTCCCTGCGGGTGTTGGCAGGGGAAAGTGAGTGGGCAGATACGCAGTATTTT	CASSSLRVLAGESEWADTQYF
.	TRBV4-3	.	TRBJ1-5	TGCGCCAGCAGCCAAGTCTTGGGGGAACAGCCCCAGCATTTT	CASSQVLGEQPQHF
.	TRBV5-6	.	TRBJ2-1	TGTGCCAGCAGCTCCTTGGGGACGGACTACAATGAGCAGTTCTTC	CASSSLGTDYNEQFF
.	TRBV30	.	TRBJ2-4	TGTGCCTGGACGGGTGCAAACATTCAGTACTTC	CAWTGANIQYF
.	TRBV7-9	.	TRBJ2-7	TGTGCCAGCAGCTTCGGACCCAACAAGATATACTACGAGCAGTACTTC	CASSFGPNKIYYEQYF
.	TRBV15	.	TRBJ2-3	TGTGCCACCAGCCCAGCCCCCGGGCGGGCGGAGACAGATACGCAGTATTTT	CATSPAPGRAETDTQYF
.	TRBV7-9	TRBD1	TRBJ2-5	TGTGCCAGCACCCCTGGGACAGGGGAGTTGTTTGGAGAGACCCAGTACTTC	CASTPGTGELFGETQYF
once	TRBV5-1	.	TRBJ2-2	TGCGCCAGCAGCTTGGGCTCCGGGACAACCCCGAACACCGGGGAGCTGTTTTTT	CASSLGSGTTPNTGELFF
.	TRBV6-1	TRBD2	TRBJ2-5	TGTGCCAGCAGTGCCGAGATTGGGGAGGGGAGGGAGACCCAGTACTTC	CASSAEIGEGRETQYF
.	TRBV5-1	.	TRBJ2-1	TGCGCCAGCAGCTTCGGTTGGGGCTCCTACAATGAGCAGTTCTTC	CASSFGWGSYNEQFF
few	TRBV19	.	TRBJ2-1	TGTGCCAGTAGTATAGCACAGGGTATGAATGAGCAGTTCTTC	CASSIAQGMNEQFF
.	TRBV9	.	TRBJ1-1	TGTGCCAGCAGCGAGGGGGAGACAATGAACACTGAAGCTTTCTTT	CASSEGETMNTEAFF
few	TRBV5-1	.	TRBJ2-1	TGCGCCAGCAGCCAAGGACTAAGCAATGAGCAGTTCTTC	CASSQGLSNEQFF
.	TRBV5-1	.	TRBJ2-7	TGCGCCAGCAGCACCGACCTTAGCGTCGAGCAGTACTTC	CASSTDLSVEQYF
once	TRBV4-1	TRBD1	TRBJ2-5	TGCGCCAGCAGCCCTATAAGGACAGGTGAAGAGACCCAGTACTTC	CASSPIRTGEETQYF
.	TRBV15	.	TRBJ2-7	TGTGCCACCAGCAGAGATGTTGCCGGATCCTACGAGCAGTACTTC	CATSRDVAGSYEQYF
.	TRBV29-1	TRBD1	TRBJ1-1	TGCAGCGTGGCCGGGACAGGGGAGGGTCGCACTGAAGCTTTCTTT	CSVAGTGEGRTEAFF
.	TRBV5-1	.	TRBJ1-3	TGCGCCAGCGCCCCAGGAACCTCTGGAAACACCATATATTTT	CASAPGTSGNTIYF
.	TRBV7-9	.	TRBJ2-2	TGTGCCAGTGGGGCGACTCGGACAGCGAACACCGGGGAGCTGTTTTTT	CASGATRTANTGELFF
.	TRBV30	.	TRBJ2-7	TGTGCCTGGAGTGTAGCTAGTTCGAACGAGCAGTACTTC	CAWSVASSNEQYF
few	TRBV7-9	.	TRBJ2-2	TGTGCCGCCCCAGCGACCACCGGGGAGCTGTTTTTT	CAAPATTGELFF
.	TRBV29-1	TRBD1	TRBJ1-2	TGCAGCGTTGAAGGGACAGGGGGCGCATACTATGGCTACACCTTC	CSVEGTGGAYYGYTF
.	TRBV5-1	.	TRBJ2-2	TGCGCCACTCAGGGAGTTTACACCGGGGAGCTGTTTTTT	CATQGVYTGELFF
.	TRBV4-3	TRBD1	TRBJ2-6	TGCGCCAGCAGCCAAGATGGGACAGCGTACATCTCTGGGGCCAACGTCCTGACTTTC	CASSQDGTAYISGANVLTF
.	TRBV13	.	TRBJ2-7	TGTGCCAGCAGCGACTCCTACGAGCAGTACTTC	CASSDSYEQYF
few	TRBV15	.	TRBJ2-1	TGTGCCACCAGGTCTCGGGTGGACAATGAGCAGTTCTTC	CATRSRVDNEQFF
once	TRBV6-5	TRBD2	TRBJ2-5	TGTGCCAGCAGTGGGGGGACTAGCGGACAAGAGACCCAGTACTTC	CASSGGTSGQETQYF
.	TRBV29-1	TRBD1	TRBJ2-3	TGCAGCGTTGACCGGGACAGGGTGTCACAAGGCACAGATACGCAGTATTTT	CSVDRDRVSQGTDTQYF
few	TRBV6-4	.	TRBJ2-7	TGTGCCAGCAGTGAGTTTGGCGGGCCCGATTACGAGCAGTACTTC	CASSEFGGPDYEQYF
once	TRBV7-9	TRBD2	TRBJ2-1	TGTGCCAGCAGCTTAGGGGGACTAGCGGCTGAGCAGTTCTTC	CASSLGGLAAEQFF
.	TRBV5-1	.	TRBJ1-1	TGCGCCAGCAGCCGCACACAGGGACAGAACACTGAAGCTTTCTTT	CASSRTQGQNTEAFF
few	TRBV27	TRBD2	TRBJ2-3	TGTGCCAGCAGTCCCCAAGCGGGGGCCACAGATACGCAGTATTTT	CASSPQAGATDTQYF
few	TRBV7-9	.	TRBJ1-2	TGTGCCAGCAGCCCGGCGTGGGGGCGGGGCTACACCTTC	CASSPAWGRGYTF
few	TRBV9	TRBD2	TRBJ2-1	TGTGCCAGCAGCGCCGGCCACTTCCTAGCGGGAAAGGGGGAGCAGTTCTTC	CASSAGHFLAGKGEQFF
.	TRBV9	.	TRBJ2-7	TGTGCCAGCAGCGGCCTGATAGTCGGCGAGCAGTACTTC	CASSGLIVGEQYF
.	TRBV27	.	TRBJ2-3	TGTGCCAGCAGTGCCTCAGATACGCAGTATTTT	CASSASDTQYF
.	TRBV27	TRBD1	TRBJ1-1	TGTGCCAGCAGCATAGGACAGGGCACAGAAGCTTTCTTT	CASSIGQGTEAFF
.	TRBV7-9	.	TRBJ2-7	TGTGCCAGCAGCTCCCCGGACAAGCCAGCGGAGCAGTACTTC	CASSSPDKPAEQYF
.	TRBV11-2	.	TRBJ2-7	TGTGCCAGCAGCTTAGATGTCCTCCGGGGCTACGAGCAGTACTTC	CASSLDVLRGYEQYF
.	TRBV7-2	TRBD2	TRBJ2-3	TGTGCCAGCAGCTTCCCGGGACTAGCGGGAGGGGGACATGAAGATACGCAGTATTTT	CASSFPGLAGGGHEDTQYF
.	TRBV5-1	.	TRBJ2-1	TGCGCCAGCAGCTTCTCCTCCCCGGGGGATGAGCAGCTCTTC	CASSFSSPGDEQLF